This T cell receptor (beta chain) is from a study of blood T cell repertoires in COVID-19. The overall study: Collection of acute and convalescent COVID-19 samples took place in the United States, Italy and Spain. Sources were T cells, B-cell-depleted T cells, or PBMCs; the material itself was cDNA or gDNA.

Seattle researchers signed up patients amid active infection and tracked them longitudinally. Germline loops: CDR1 KGHDR, CDR2 SFDVKD. Trimming cost V 2 bases and J 8 bases; bases outside gene matches: 13. CDR3 length equals 17 residues. Measured with immunoSEQ multiplex PCR; TCRdb has only the in-frame clones, and not every one. This sample yields 250,000 to 400,000 clones, of which roughly nine tenths are seen a single time; less than 3.5% belongs to the top ten. The J gene is TRBJ2-1, the V gene TRBV24-1; 8 bases line up with TRBD2. Input material: peripheral blood. This sequence originates from a woman aged 25 to 45 with COVID-19, enrolled during active disease. The chain's CDR3 is CATSDSDNTREGHEQFF. DNA for the CDR3: TGTGCCACCAGTGATTCCGATAATACCCGGGAGGGCCATGAGCAGTTCTTC.